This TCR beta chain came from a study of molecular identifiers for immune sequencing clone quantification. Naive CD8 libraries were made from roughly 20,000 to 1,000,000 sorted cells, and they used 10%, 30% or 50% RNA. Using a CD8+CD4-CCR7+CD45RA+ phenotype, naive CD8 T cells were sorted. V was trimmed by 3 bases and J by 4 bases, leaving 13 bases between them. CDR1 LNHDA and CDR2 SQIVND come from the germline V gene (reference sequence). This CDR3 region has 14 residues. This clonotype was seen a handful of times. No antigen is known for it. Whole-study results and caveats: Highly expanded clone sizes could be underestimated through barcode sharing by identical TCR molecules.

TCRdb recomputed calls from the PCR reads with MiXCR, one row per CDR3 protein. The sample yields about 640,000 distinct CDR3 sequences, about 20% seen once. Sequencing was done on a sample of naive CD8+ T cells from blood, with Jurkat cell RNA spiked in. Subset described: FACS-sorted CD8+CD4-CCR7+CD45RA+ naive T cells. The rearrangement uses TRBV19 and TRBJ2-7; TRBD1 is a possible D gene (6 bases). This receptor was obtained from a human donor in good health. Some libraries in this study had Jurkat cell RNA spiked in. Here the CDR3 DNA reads TGTGCCAGTAGTATGGGGGACAACTTATACGAGCAGTACTTC. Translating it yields CASSMGDNLYEQYF.